This T cell receptor (beta chain) was captured in a study of identifying expanded T cells in peripheral blood. Sequencing was performed with immunoSEQ multiplex PCR; in TCRdb, only in-frame clones are kept and a portion is missing. The sample carries about 94,000 clones, roughly 87% recorded once. Germline V gene data show CDR1 as SEHNR and CDR2 as FQNEAQ (reference sequence). Trimming cost V 5 bases and J 5 bases; bases outside gene matches: 10. There are 18 residues in the CDR3. The TCR was taken from a person aged 18-70 years in good health. The gene calls are TRBV7-9 and TRBJ2-2; TRBD2 matches at 14 bases. Sequenced: blood. The CDR3 nucleotides are TGTGCCAGCAGCGAGACTAGCGGGAGGGGATTTGGAACCGGGGAGCTGTTTTTT. Its protein is CASSETSGRGFGTGELFF.